Listed here is a single T cell receptor beta chain. Antigen: not known. At the DNA level, this CDR3 is encoded by other sequences in the same sample as well. This CDR3 contains 13 residues. Germline V gives CDR1 SGDLS, CDR2 YYNGEE. V lost 2 bases and J 0 bases, leaving 4 bases between the germline ends. Clones were sequenced by immunoSEQ multiplex PCR, and TCRdb holds only the in-frame ones, with some missing. The sample includes 750,000 to 1,000,000 clones, roughly 92% of them seen just once. These data are taken from a study of shared clonotypes between healthy human individuals. Background on the study: CD4 naive cells filled three plates per donor, CD4 memory three, CD8 naive two and CD8 memory one. Study results and limitations: What limited the represented genetic and exposure-history diversity was the small number of donors.

CD8 cells classed as naive were CD45RO-negative and positively selected for CCR7, excluding terminally differentiated effector memory CD45RA+ cells. The chain couples TRBV9 to TRBJ2-3; D call uncertain. The source material was naive CD8+ T cells sorted from blood. The TCR was taken from a man aged 25-40 years in good health. CDR3 DNA: TGTGCCAGCAGCGTTACAAGCACAGATACGCAGTATTTT. It yields the protein CASSVTSTDTQYF. Based on the CDR3 plus reference TRBV9 and TRBJ2-3, the full variable domain is DSGVTQTPKHLITATGQRVTLRCSPRSGDLSVYWYQQSLDQGLQFLIQYYNGEERAKGNILERFSAQQFPDLHSELNLSSLELGDSALYFCASSVTSTDTQYFGPGTRLTVL.